This TCR beta chain was sequenced in a study of STAT5B mutations in CD4+ large granular lymphocyte leukemia. Across the whole study: Healthy donors showed HLA-associated enrichment of the CDR3 'QG' motif. Study-level results: No patients shared main leukemic clonotypes, though roughly 27% appeared at low frequency elsewhere. CD4-sorted patient repertoires seemed more clonal than healthy CD4+ repertoires. 8/27 top patient clones versus 2/35 control clones were TRBV06-family.

This CDR3 has 15 residues. V dropped 2 bases and J dropped 4 bases, with 14 bases sitting between them. The germline gives CDR1 SGHTA, CDR2 FQGNSA. For this clone: What it binds is unknown.

Sequencing was performed with immunoSEQ multiplex PCR; in TCRdb, only in-frame clones are kept and a portion is missing. The table records about 30,000 clones, 65% to 80% of them present only once. This sequence joins TRBV7-2 and TRBJ1-2; maybe TRBD1 (5 bases). Sequenced sample: CD4+ T cells from blood buffy coats. This receptor was identified in a human donor in good health. The CDR3 DNA reads as TGTGCCAGCAGCTTAACTCCAGGGCGAGGCTATGGCTACACCTTC. This encodes CASSLTPGRGYGYTF.